Shown below are 16 T cell receptor beta chains from a single sample sequenced in a study of blood T cell repertoires in COVID-19. The protocol was immunoSEQ multiplex PCR, while the TCRdb copy is restricted to in-frame clones and leaves out a portion. The sample has roughly 230,000 clones, roughly 84% seen once. The sequenced sample was peripheral blood. The receptors originated from a woman between 45 and 60 years old with acute or convalescent COVID-19.

The chain links TRBV19 to TRBJ2-2, with 10 positions matching TRBD1. Germline loops: CDR1 LNHDA, CDR2 SQIVND (reference sequence). V dropped 3 bases and J dropped 5; count of bases not matched to a gene: 3. CDR3 length: 15 residues. This chain's CDR3 is CASSIGTGVTGELFF. The CDR3 DNA follows: TGTGCCAGTAGTATCGGGACAGGGGTGACCGGGGAGCTGTTTTTT.

This sequence joins TRBV3-1 (or the pseudogene TRBV3-2) and TRBJ2-1; 7 bases align to TRBD1. CDR1 LGHDT and CDR2 YNNKEL come from the germline V gene (reference sequence). This CDR3 contains 15 residues. Trimming took 1 base from V and 7 from J; bases not matched to a gene: 7. The CDR3 nucleotides read TGTGCCAGCAGCCAAGTAGGGAACAGGGGAAATGAGCAGTTCTTC. The encoded protein is CASSQVGNRGNEQFF.

This chain joins TRBV5-1 and TRBJ1-2; tentatively, D is TRBD1 (5 bases). This CDR3 is built from 11 residues. Germline V gives CDR1 SGHRS, CDR2 YFSETQ. The germline V and J ends were trimmed by 1 base and 8 bases, with 6 bases remaining between them. The CDR3 DNA reads as TGCGCCAGCAGCTTGCAGGGCGGCTACACCTTC. Amino acids: CASSLQGGYTF.

The chain recombines TRBV7-2 with TRBJ2-2; 12 nucleotides agree with TRBD2. Per germline, CDR1 SGHTA and CDR2 FQGNSA. This CDR3 is built from 15 residues. Trimming at V came to 9 bases and at J to 5 bases, leaving 7 bases not matched to a gene. The CDR3 region is CASYTGLAGTGELFF. In DNA form, the CDR3 reads TGTGCCAGTTACACCGGACTAGCGGGAACCGGGGAGCTGTTTTTT.

A few counts support this clone. The V gene is TRBV6-6, the J gene TRBJ1-4; D uncertain. CDR1 and CDR2 from the germline V gene are MNHNY and SVGAGI (reference sequence). Trimming left V 2 bases short and J 0 bases short, with 10 bases between. The CDR3 runs to 16 residues. This chain's CDR3 is CASSYVGTATNEKLFF. CDR3 nucleotide sequence: TGTGCCAGCAGTTACGTAGGCACAGCAACTAATGAAAAACTGTTTTTT.

The table lists this clone with a count of one. The chain recombines TRBV7-3 with TRBJ2-3, with a weak D call TRBD1 (5 bases). This CDR3 has 13 residues. Trimming pared 3 bases from V and 2 bases from J, leaving 6 bases between. CDR1 is SGHTA, CDR2 FQGTGA, per germline. The CDR3 DNA is TGTGCCAGCAGCTTGACAGCCACAGATACGCAGTATTTT. This translates into CASSLTATDTQYF. Full variable domain (outside the CDR3, taken from reference TRBV7-3 and TRBJ2-3): GAGVSQTPSNKVTEKGKYVELRCDPISGHTALYWYRQSLGQGPEFLIYFQGTGAADDSGLPNDRFFAVRPEGSVSTLKIQRTERGDSAVYLCASSLTATDTQYFGPGTRLTVL.

This clone was observed once. The CDR3 protein is CASRPDTIIGEQYF. The CDR3 DNA reads TGTGCCAGCCGCCCGGACACAATCATCGGCGAGCAGTACTTC. The J gene is TRBJ2-7, the V gene TRBV6-5, with a tentative D call TRBD1 (5 bases). The CDR3 contains 14 residues. Germline V CDR1 and CDR2: MNHEY, SVGAGI. With 8 bases removed from V and 6 bases from J, the gap between germline ends came to 20 bases.

The chain has TRBV5-1 and TRBJ1-2, with 7 bases fitting TRBD1. Trimming at V came to 0 bases and at J to 4 bases, leaving 6 bases not matched to a gene. CDR3 size: 15 residues. Germline lookup yields CDR1 SGHRS and CDR2 YFSETQ. Written as DNA, the CDR3 is TGCGCCAGCAGCTTGGCCCTGGCAGGGGGCTATGGCTACACCTTC. This translates into CASSLALAGGYGYTF.

This rearrangement joins TRBV7-9 to TRBJ1-4; 7 bases map to TRBD1. This CDR3 is built from 15 residues. Germline CDR1 is SEHNR and CDR2 is FQNEAQ (reference sequence). Germline trimming cut 0 bases from V and 8 bases from J; bases unmatched to any gene: 6. The CDR3 nucleotides are TGTGCCAGCAGCTTAGCGGAGACAGGGTTCGAAAAACTGTTTTTT. Amino acid sequence: CASSLAETGFEKLFF. The whole variable domain, remainder taken from reference TRBV7-9 and TRBJ1-4, is DTGVSQNPRHKITKRGQNVTFRCDPISEHNRLYWYRQTLGQGPEFLTYFQNEAQLEKSRLLSDRFSAERPKGSFSTLEIQRTEQGDSAMYLCASSLAETGFEKLFFGSGTQLSVL.

The gene calls are TRBV19 and TRBJ2-3; no reliable D call. The CDR3 spans 14 residues. V lost 1 base and J lost 4, with 9 bases in between. The germline gives CDR1 LNHDA, CDR2 SQIVND (reference sequence). CDR3: CASSIAVQADTQYF. The CDR3 region has the DNA TGTGCCAGTAGTATAGCAGTTCAGGCAGATACGCAGTATTTT.

This sequence joins TRBV27 and TRBJ1-5, with 7 positions matching TRBD1. The V gene end was trimmed by 5 bases and the J gene end by 13 bases; junction bases not matched to a gene: 11. Germline CDR1 is MNHEY and CDR2 is SMNVEV (reference sequence). CDR3 length: 13 residues. CDR3 coding DNA: TGTGCCAGCAGTGAAACCTCGACAGGGATTCAGCATTTT. The encoded protein is CASSETSTGIQHF.

The CDR3 region has the DNA TGTGCCATCAGGGCGACGGGAGGTGGCTCCTACGAGCAGTACTTC. It specifies CAIRATGGGSYEQYF. The rearrangement links TRBV10-3 to TRBJ2-7, with TRBD2 matching over 7 bases. The CDR3 consists of 15 residues. Germline assignment: CDR1 ENHRY and CDR2 SYGVKD. The trim removed 6 bases at V and 0 bases at J, leaving 8 bases unmatched.

This rearrangement joins TRBV5-1 to TRBJ1-1; TRBD1 matches 8 bases. There are 17 residues in the CDR3. After removal of 1 base from V and 2 bases from J, the junction contained 10 bases not matched to a gene. Germline-derived CDR1 and CDR2 are SGHRS and YFSETQ. CDR3 in amino acids: CASSLLSGGAGNTEAFF. CDR3 sequence (DNA): TGCGCCAGCAGCTTGTTATCAGGGGGCGCCGGAAACACTGAAGCTTTCTTT.

This chain connects TRBV7-9 to TRBJ2-7, with TRBD1 as a possible D gene (8 bases). Trimming stripped 5 bases from V and 1 base from J, with 15 bases between. The germline gives CDR1 SEHNR, CDR2 FQNEAQ (reference sequence). This CDR3 region has 15 residues. The DNA of the CDR3 is TGTGCCAGCAGCGAACAGGGGGGGAGTTCCTACGAGCAGTACTTC. Its protein product is CASSEQGGSSYEQYF.

The chain links TRBV5-1 to TRBJ1-2; unclear D gene. The V gene's germline CDR1 is SGHRS and CDR2 YFSETQ. This CDR3 is built from 15 residues. V gave up 4 bases and J gave up 1 base, with 14 bases separating them. The CDR3 DNA reads as TGCGCCAGCAGCCCTGAGACGGGATTTAACTATGGCTACACCTTC. This gives the protein CASSPETGFNYGYTF.

The chain recombines TRBV6-1 with TRBJ1-3, with 7 bases matching TRBD1. The length of the CDR3 is 14 residues. Germline trimming cut 6 bases from V and 0 bases from J; bases unmatched to any gene: 2. Germline CDR1 and CDR2: MNHNS and SASEGT. In nucleotides, the CDR3 is TGTGCCAGCAGACGGGACAGCTCTGGAAACACCATATATTTT. Translation: CASRRDSSGNTIYF.